The 16 T cell receptor beta chains given below trace back to one sample, sequenced in a study of regulatory T cells in long-lasting Graves disease. Arm-PCR with iRepertoire HTBI primers amplified the CDR3 regions for these TCR beta libraries. TCRdb re-called the multiplex PCR reads through MiXCR, storing one row per CDR3 protein. The repertoire consists of about 400,000 distinct CDR3 sequences, with roughly 20% occurring once and the leading ten covering around 21%. Time point defined: persistent/refractory GD, antithyroid drugs over 5 years with positive TRAb. RNA from PBMCs was the source of the TCR library. This specimen was peripheral blood mononuclear cells (PBMCs), taken when the disease was refractory, from a patient treated with antithyroid drugs. The receptors shown here come from a female donor with Graves disease.

This clonotype was detected many times. This chain joins TRBV12-3 or TRBV12-4 and TRBJ1-1; D unclear. The CDR3 runs to 13 residues. The V end was cut by 8 bases, the J end by 7 bases, with 17 bases between. The CDR3 DNA reads TGTGCCAGCGTCACCCCACGGGCACATGAAGCTTTCTTT. Translated: CASVTPRAHEAFF.

The chain has TRBV5-8 and TRBJ1-6; TRBD1 aligns across 8 bases. The CDR3 totals 17 residues. Germline-derived CDR1 and CDR2 are SGHTS and YDEGEE. V lost 4 bases to trimming and J lost 9 bases; unmatched junction nucleotides: 15. CDR3 region: CASSPRTGFEWGSPLHF. The CDR3 DNA sequence: TGTGCCAGCAGCCCTCGGACAGGGTTCGAATGGGGTTCACCCCTCCACTTT. Full variable domain (remainder filled in from reference TRBV5-8 and TRBJ1-6): EAGVTQSPTHLIKTRGQQATLRCSPISGHTSVYWYQQALGLGLQFLLWYDEGEERNRGNFPPRFSGRQFPNYSSELNVNALELEDSALYLCASSPRTGFEWGSPLHFGNGTRLTVT.

This clonotype was recorded at least ten times. V and J are TRBV7-8 and TRBJ2-5; the D gene is possibly TRBD2 (6 bases). The germline V gene has CDR1 SGHVS and CDR2 FQNEAQ. CDR3 length: 14 residues. The ends were cut back, 3 bases at V and 4 bases at J, with 12 bases in the middle. The CDR3 DNA reads as TGTGCCAGCAGCTTTCGGGGGAGAGCAGAGACCCAGTACTTC. Its protein product is CASSFRGRAETQYF.

This clonotype has ten or more counts. The gene calls are TRBV20-1 and TRBJ1-1; 7 positions match TRBD1. With 8 bases clipped from V and 3 bases from J, the junction kept 9 bases outside the gene matches. This CDR3 is 13 amino acids long. Germline lookup yields CDR1 DFQATT and CDR2 SNEGSKA (reference sequence). The DNA for the CDR3 is TGCAGTACCCCGGGACAGTCAGACACTGAAGCTTTCTTT. It translates to CSTPGQSDTEAFF.

On this clonotype itself: A much larger clone is a single base away; this may be a read error. V is TRBV6-5 and J is TRBJ2-7; D gene uncertain. Germline loops: CDR1 MNHEY, CDR2 SVGAGI. The germline V and J ends were trimmed by 2 bases and 3 bases, with 2 bases remaining between them. The length of the CDR3 is 11 residues. Here the CDR3 DNA reads TGTGCCAGCAGTTACCACTACGAGCAGTACTTC. As protein: CASSYHYEQYF.

About this clonotype: The final CDR3 position lacks the conserved phenylalanine or tryptophan, pointing to a likely read error. V gene TRBV20-1 combines with J gene TRBJ2-7, with TRBD1 as a possible D gene (6 bases). This CDR3 is 13 amino acids long. V lost 4 bases and J 2 bases, leaving 12 bases between the germline ends. CDR1 DFQATT and CDR2 SNEGSKA come from the germline V gene (reference sequence). CDR3 loop: CSATTGFPYEQYL. CDR3 in DNA: TGCAGTGCTACTACAGGGTTCCCCTACGAGCAGTACCTC.

The chain links TRBV4-1 to TRBJ2-7; D remains ambiguous. The CDR3 sequence is 15 residues long. CDR1 and CDR2 from the germline V gene are MGHRA and YSYEKL. Trimming shortened V by 4 bases and J by 2 bases, and 15 bases separated the two germline ends. CDR3 sequence: CASSPNFGVTYEQYF. CDR3 sequence (DNA): TGCGCCAGCAGCCCGAACTTTGGGGTAACCTACGAGCAGTACTTC.

The CDR3 DNA reads TGTGCCAGCAGCGTTACAAGAACCGGGGAGCTGTTTTTT. It translates to CASSVTRTGELFF. This chain links TRBV9 with TRBJ2-2; D uncertain. Deletions cut 2 bases from V and 5 bases from J, with 7 bases between. The CDR3 loop spans 13 amino acids. From germline, CDR1 is SGDLS and CDR2 YYNGEE.

The sample holds a few counts of this clonotype. The chain couples TRBV12-3 or TRBV12-4 to TRBJ1-5, with unresolved D. This CDR3 has 12 amino acids. V lost 5 bases and J 7 bases, leaving 9 bases between the germline ends. CDR3 loop: CASSALIQPQHF. CDR3 DNA: TGTGCCAGCAGTGCCCTCATACAGCCCCAGCATTTT.

This clonotype was observed many times. The chain links TRBV6-5 to TRBJ2-7, with 7 bases fitting TRBD1. V shed 4 bases and J 7 bases; nucleotides not matched to a gene: 13. Germline loops: CDR1 MNHEY, CDR2 SVGAGI. CDR3 length: 15 residues. The CDR3 coding sequence is TGTGCCAGCAGTTCACCATTGACAGGGTTCAGGGAGCAGTACTTC. Amino acid sequence: CASSSPLTGFREQYF.

This clonotype was seen at least ten times. This rearrangement joins TRBV27 to TRBJ1-2; TRBD1 aligns across 12 bases. The ends lost 5 bases at V and 3 bases at J; junction bases unmatched: 10. The CDR3 loop spans 17 amino acids. Germline V gene lookup returns CDR1 MNHEY and CDR2 SMNVEV (reference sequence). CDR3: CASSTGTGGFGDYGYTF. The CDR3 nucleotides read TGTGCCAGCAGTACAGGGACAGGGGGCTTTGGTGACTATGGCTACACCTTC.

This clonotype showed up just a few times. The V and J genes are TRBV15 and TRBJ1-1; D might be TRBD1 (5 bases). The CDR3 is made up of 15 amino acids. CDR1 LNHNV and CDR2 YYDKDF come from the germline V gene (reference sequence). The germline V and J ends were trimmed by 0 bases and 1 base, with 9 bases remaining between them. The chain's CDR3 is CATSRDRASNTEAFF. CDR3 in DNA: TGTGCCACCAGCAGAGACAGGGCCTCGAACACTGAAGCTTTCTTT.

This clonotype was seen more than once but under ten times. The CDR3 loop reads CASGGWGRAAAPDYEQYF. CDR3 bases: TGTGCCAGCGGGGGGTGGGGGCGCGCGGCGGCCCCTGATTACGAGCAGTACTTC. The chain is built from TRBV11-2 and TRBJ2-7; D may match TRBD1 or TRBD2 (6 bases each). The CDR3 extends over 18 amino acids. Trimming took 8 bases from V and 4 from J, leaving 30 bases between them. Germline CDR1 is SGHAT and CDR2 is FQNNGV.

In its sample, this clonotype was seen once. The final CDR3 position lacks the conserved phenylalanine or tryptophan, pointing to a likely read error. This chain connects TRBV7-2 to TRBJ1-2; 9 bases match TRBD1. This CDR3 is 14 amino acids long. The V gene end was trimmed by 4 bases and the J gene end by 7 bases; junction bases not matched to a gene: 7. Germline V lookup: CDR1 SGHTA, CDR2 FQGNSA. CDR3 region: CASSSGQGLGGYTL. The DNA for the CDR3 is TGTGCCAGCAGCTCCGGACAGGGGCTAGGTGGCTACACCCTC.

This clonotype was recorded many times. The chain recombines TRBV15 with TRBJ1-1; D uncertain. With 2 bases removed from V and 2 bases from J, the gap between germline ends came to 3 bases. This CDR3 has 12 residues. Per germline, CDR1 LNHNV and CDR2 YYDKDF (reference sequence). CDR3 in DNA: TGTGCCACCAGCAGACTAAACACTGAAGCTTTCTTT. Its translation is CATSRLNTEAFF.

V and J are TRBV5-1 and TRBJ2-5; 14 nucleotides line up with TRBD2. This CDR3 is 18 amino acids long. Germline CDR1 SGHRS, CDR2 YFSETQ. Unmatched junction bases numbered 9, after V lost 0 bases and J lost 5 bases. The chain's CDR3 is CASSLGLAGGPVYETQYF. CDR3 in DNA: TGCGCCAGCAGCTTGGGACTAGCGGGAGGGCCGGTCTATGAGACCCAGTACTTC.